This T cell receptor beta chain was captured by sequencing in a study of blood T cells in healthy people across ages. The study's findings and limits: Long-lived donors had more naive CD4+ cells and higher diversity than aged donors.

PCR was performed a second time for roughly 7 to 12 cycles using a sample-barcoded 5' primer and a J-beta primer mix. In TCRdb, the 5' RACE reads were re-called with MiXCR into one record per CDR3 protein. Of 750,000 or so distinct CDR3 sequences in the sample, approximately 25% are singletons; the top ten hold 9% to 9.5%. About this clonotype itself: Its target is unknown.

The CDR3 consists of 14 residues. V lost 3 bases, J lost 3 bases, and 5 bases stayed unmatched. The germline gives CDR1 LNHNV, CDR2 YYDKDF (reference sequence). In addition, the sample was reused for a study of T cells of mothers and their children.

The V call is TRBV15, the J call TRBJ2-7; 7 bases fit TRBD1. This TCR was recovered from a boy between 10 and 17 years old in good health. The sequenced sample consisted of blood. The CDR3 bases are TGTGCCACCAGCAGCCAGGACAGGATCTACGAGCAGTACTTC. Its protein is CATSSQDRIYEQYF.